Listed below are T cell receptor beta chains from one sample, sequenced in a study of T cell responses to AZD1222 COVID-19 vaccine. The method was immunoSEQ multiplex PCR; TCRdb's version includes in-frame clones alone and lacks a portion of them. The sample lists 53,000 or so clones; 65% to 85% were seen once. Source: peripheral blood, taken on day 0 of AZD1222 vaccination. The receptors here all came from an adult in good health. Both conserved end residues are part of each CDR3. The order of the fields is D gene, V gene, J gene, CDR3 DNA, CDR3 protein. The D gene is left open where the match is weak.

NA	TRBV5-4	TRBJ1-4	TGTGCCAGCAGCTTAGAAGGGGAGGATGGTGAAAAACTGTTTTTT	CASSLEGEDGEKLFF
NA	TRBV7-7	TRBJ1-1	TGTGCCAGCAGCTTAGAACAGAACACTGAAGCTTTCTTT	CASSLEQNTEAFF
NA	TRBV18	TRBJ2-7	TGTGCCAGCTCACCTGGCAGGGACGAGCAGTACTTC	CASSPGRDEQYF
NA	TRBV27	TRBJ1-1	TGTGCCAGCAGTTTCAGAACTGAAGCTTTCTTT	CASSFRTEAFF
NA	TRBV6-2/TRBV6-3	TRBJ1-4	TGTGCCAGCAGTTACTCGAAGGGAGTGCGGGACATAGAAAAACTGTTTTTT	CASSYSKGVRDIEKLFF
NA	TRBV10-3	TRBJ2-2	TGTGCCATCAGTAGCACCGGGGAGCTGTTTTTT	CAISSTGELFF
TRBD1	TRBV6-4	TRBJ1-5	TGTGCCAGCAGCGCCGGGACAGGCTACATCAGCAATCAGCCCCAGCATTTT	CASSAGTGYISNQPQHF
NA	TRBV7-8	TRBJ2-1	TGTGCCAGCAGCTTATCTCGCGGGGCGATCTACAATGAGCAGTTCTTC	CASSLSRGAIYNEQFF
TRBD1	TRBV7-2	TRBJ1-4	TGTGCCAGCAGCACCCAGACAGGGTTAGATGAAAAACTGTTTTTT	CASSTQTGLDEKLFF
NA	TRBV11-3	TRBJ2-5	TGTGCCAGCAGCTTAGCGCGAGGGGAGACCCAGTACTTC	CASSLARGETQYF
NA	TRBV5-1	TRBJ1-2	TGCGCCAGCAGCCCATCGTACGAGGGGAACTATGGCTACACCTTC	CASSPSYEGNYGYTF
TRBD1	TRBV9	TRBJ1-2	TGTGCCAGCAGCGCCCAAACAGCAGGGGGTAATGGCTACACCTTC	CASSAQTAGGNGYTF
TRBD2	TRBV24-1	TRBJ2-7	TGTGCCACCACGGGAGGAGGGATAGGGAGCCTTAGCTCCTACGAGCAGTACTTC	CATTGGGIGSLSSYEQYF
NA	TRBV5-4	TRBJ1-3	TGTGCCAGCAGCTTGGTCCACGGGGCTGGAAACACCATATATTTT	CASSLVHGAGNTIYF
TRBD1	TRBV5-1	TRBJ2-1	TGCGCCAGCAGCACGGGACAGCTCTACAATGAGCAGTTCTTC	CASSTGQLYNEQFF
TRBD1	TRBV18	TRBJ2-5	TGTGCCAGCTCACCGGCCGGGGACAGGCCCACGGGGACCCAGTACTTC	CASSPAGDRPTGTQYF
NA	TRBV20-1	TRBJ2-7	TGCAGTGCTACTAGGGGCAGAGAGCAGTACTTC	CSATRGREQYF